This entry is about one T cell receptor (beta chain). In its sample, this clonotype was seen a few times. Its cognate antigen has yet to be identified. No base qualities exist here, and no much larger clone lies one base off it. V is shortened by 0 bases, J by 2 bases, and the region joining them spans 8 bases. Reading from cysteine to phenylalanine, the CDR3 counts 14 amino acids. This entry keeps only the CDR3 DNA: 42 bases, framed from base 1. In the germline V gene, CDR1 corresponds to SGHTA and CDR2 to FQGNSA. This sample is part of a study of CD8 T cells in ankylosing spondylitis (dated by TCRdb to the late 2010s). Background for the entire study: T cell receptor beta repertoires were profiled in healthy donors and ankylosing spondylitis patients so that disease-linked TCR variants could be found. Peripheral blood was sampled, and synovial fluid was additionally collected from ankylosing spondylitis patients. The whole study cohort included under 140 healthy donors and 20 to 30 ankylosing spondylitis patients. Paper-wide results and their limitations: The disease-linked clones showed a CD8+ phenotype and occurred at relatively low frequencies in peripheral blood. The disease-linked clones were reported to be significantly enriched in matched synovial fluid samples from ankylosing spondylitis patients. Some of the motif variants had been reported before in the synovial fluid and blood of reactive arthritis patients, a finding that suggests common disease-initiation mechanisms. A TCR beta motif of eight highly homologous amino acid variants appeared characteristic of blood from ankylosing spondylitis patients.

Sequencing instrument: Illumina HiSeq 2500. Quantitative 5'-RACE with molecular barcodes was the method used to prepare the TCR beta libraries. Turning to the authors' computational methods: To identify disease-linked TCR variants, a new computational method was used, one built on a probabilistic model of VDJ rearrangement. TCRdb reworked the public reads: Q25 trimming with fastp, MiXCR clone assembly, productive beta chains retained. All rows with the same CDR3 protein become a single entry with the most common DNA and genes. These V and J calls originate from TCRdb's pipeline instead of the authors' own analysis. The sample records 250,000 to 400,000 distinct CDR3 sequences, around a tenth of which are singletons. Around 10% of the sample is in the top ten clones.

The source material was blood, either unsorted or a sorted T cell fraction (not recorded which). The chain joins TRBV7-2 to TRBJ2-7, with a tentative D gene TRBD2 over 6 matching bases. This receptor was obtained from a female donor with ankylosing spondylitis or in good health (not recorded which). CDR3 reads: CASSLARLAYEQYF. The bases read TGTGCCAGCAGCTTAGCTAGACTAGCCTACGAGCAGTACTTC. Full variable domain (CDR3 extended with the reference TRBV7-2 and TRBJ2-7 proteins): GAGVSQSPSNKVTEKGKDVELRCDPISGHTALYWYRQSLGQGLEFLIYFQGNSAPDKSGLPSDRFSAERTGGSVSTLTIQRTQQEDSAVYLCASSLARLAYEQYFGPGTRLTVT.